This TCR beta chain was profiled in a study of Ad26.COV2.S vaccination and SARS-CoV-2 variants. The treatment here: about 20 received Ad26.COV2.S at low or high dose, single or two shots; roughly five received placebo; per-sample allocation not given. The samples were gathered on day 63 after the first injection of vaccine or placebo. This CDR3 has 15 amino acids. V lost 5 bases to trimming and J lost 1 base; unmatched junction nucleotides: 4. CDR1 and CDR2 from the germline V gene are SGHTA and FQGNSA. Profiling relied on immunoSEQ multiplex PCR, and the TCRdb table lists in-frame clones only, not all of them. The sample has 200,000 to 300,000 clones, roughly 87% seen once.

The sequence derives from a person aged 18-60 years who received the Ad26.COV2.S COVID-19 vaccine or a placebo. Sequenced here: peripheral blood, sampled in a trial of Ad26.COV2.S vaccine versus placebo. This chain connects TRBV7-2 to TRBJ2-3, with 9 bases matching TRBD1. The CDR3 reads CASSVNRGRTDTQYF. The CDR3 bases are TGTGCCAGCAGCGTAAACAGGGGGCGCACAGATACGCAGTATTTT.